This T cell receptor beta chain was retrieved from a study of T-cell reconstitution after alpha-beta-depleted transplantation in children. Study-level points and caveats: One year post-transplant, T-cell counts and diversity were largely derived from T cells produced anew. Surviving recipient T cells and thymic progenitors produced the high day-60 TCRbeta diversity seen in some patients. Approximately two months post-transplant, alpha-beta T cells reportedly originated from several hundred expanded graft clones.

Looked up from germline, CDR1 is PRHDT and CDR2 is FYEKMQ (reference sequence). This CDR3 has 13 amino acids. Trimming stripped 6 bases from V and 3 bases from J, with 12 bases between. On this clonotype: No antigen is known for it.

Unique molecular identifiers featured in how the TCRbeta library was prepared. Via MiXCR, TCRdb re-called the PCR reads, giving one row per CDR3 protein. This sample has hundreds of thousands of distinct CDR3 sequences, with about 16% found just once. This receptor was obtained from a male patient between 2 and 15 years old who had a stem cell transplant for acute lymphoblastic leukemia, so the T cells may come from the graft donor. The genes are TRBV13 and TRBJ2-7; no reliable D call. Sequencing used PBMCs, mostly from graft donor cells, obtained 360 days after TCRalphabeta/CD19-depleted stem cell transplant. CDR3 DNA: TGTGCCAGCAGTTGCCCAGAGAACTACGAGCAGTACTTC. It yields the protein CASSCPENYEQYF. The full variable domain, its missing parts supplied by reference TRBV13 and TRBJ2-7, is AAGVIQSPRHLIKEKRETATLKCYPIPRHDTVYWYQQGPGQDPQFLISFYEKMQSDKGSIPDRFSAQQFSDYHSELNMSSLELGDSALYFCASSCPENYEQYFGPGTRLTVT.